The 12 T cell receptor beta chains listed next were all sequenced from one sample in a study of glioma-infiltrating T cells. TCR alpha and beta CDR3 regions were amplified from RNA using iRepertoire nested multiplex PCR. One entry per CDR3 protein, called by TCRdb with MiXCR from the multiplex PCR reads. The repertoire consists of about 380,000 distinct CDR3 sequences, with roughly two fifths occurring once and the leading ten covering more than 10%. Input material: glioma tissue, nonneoplastic brain tissue, or PBMCs (not recorded which). Receptor source: a human donor with low-grade glioma or glioblastoma, undergoing nonglioma brain surgery, or in good health (not recorded which).

The V and J genes are TRBV9 and TRBJ1-3; D is undetermined. Germline V gives CDR1 SGDLS, CDR2 YYNGEE. V lost 0 bases, J lost 5 bases, and 9 bases lay in between. The CDR3 covers 14 residues. The CDR3 DNA sequence: TGTGCCAGCAGCGTAGGATGGAACAGAAACACCATATATTTT. This encodes CASSVGWNRNTIYF.

The V gene is TRBV12-3 or TRBV12-4, the J gene TRBJ1-1; D is unresolved. V lost 6 bases, J lost 0 bases, and 14 bases lay in between. CDR3 size: 15 residues. The CDR3 reads CASSTLTLMNTEAFF. DNA of the CDR3: TGTGCCAGCAGCACTCTGACACTCATGAACACTGAAGCTTTCTTT.

This clonotype was detected only a few times. The CDR3, as DNA: TGCAGTGCTAGAGTGGGCCACTACGAGCAGTACTTC. This encodes CSARVGHYEQYF. The chain has TRBV20-1 and TRBJ2-7, with D unclear. V lost 1 base and J 3 bases, leaving 7 bases between the germline ends. The CDR3 contains 12 residues. Germline V gene sequence: CDR1 DFQATT, CDR2 SNEGSKA (reference sequence).

Details on this clonotype: Being one base from a much bigger clone, this may be a read error. The chain couples TRBV28 to TRBJ1-1; D gene ambiguous. This CDR3 spans 13 amino acids. Germline V gives CDR1 MDHEN, CDR2 SYDVKM. CDR3 amino acids: CDSSFKMTVGAFF. As DNA, the CDR3 is TGTGACAGCAGTTTTAAAATGACGGTGGGGGCTTTCTTT. Looking up the rest from reference TRBV28 and TRBJ1-1 gives the full variable domain: DVKVTQSSRYLVKRTGEKVFLECVQDMDHENMFWYRQDPGLGLRLIYFSYDVKMKEKGDIPEGYSVSREKKERFSLILESASTNQTSMYLCDSSFKMTVGAFFGQGTRLTVV.

This clonotype was counted many times. The gene calls are TRBV20-1 and TRBJ2-5, with D unclear. Germline V CDR1 and CDR2: DFQATT, SNEGSKA (reference sequence). The V end lost 6 bases, the J end lost 5 bases, and 10 bases lay between the germline ends. The CDR3 totals 11 residues. The CDR3 region is CSAILWETQYF. In DNA, the CDR3 is TGCAGTGCGATCCTTTGGGAGACCCAGTACTTC.

This chain links TRBV20-1 with TRBJ2-5; D gene unclear. The CDR3 consists of 13 residues. Deletions cut 6 bases from V and 0 bases from J, with 11 bases between. CDR1 and CDR2 from the germline V gene are DFQATT and SNEGSKA (reference sequence). The CDR3 region has the DNA TGCAGTGCCGTCCGGCAGGACCAAGAGACCCAGTACTTC. Translated, it gives CSAVRQDQETQYF.

In regard to this clonotype: A much larger clone lies one base from this, so it may be a read error. This chain links TRBV27 with TRBJ2-1, with D uncertain. The CDR3 consists of 14 residues. Germline CDR1 reads MNHEY; CDR2 reads SMNVEV (reference sequence). CDR3: CASSSMSSYNEKFF. CDR3 sequence (DNA): TGTGCCAGCAGTTCCATGAGCTCCTACAATGAGAAGTTCTTC.

V and J are TRBV28 and TRBJ2-3; D may be TRBD2 (6 bases). Trimming removed 2 bases at V and 10 bases at J, with 19 bases between. The germline V gene encodes CDR1 MDHEN and CDR2 SYDVKM. This CDR3 spans 15 amino acids. The CDR3 region is CASSLARERREAQYF. Here the CDR3 DNA reads TGTGCCAGCAGTTTAGCGCGAGAAAGGAGGGAGGCGCAGTATTTT. Full variable domain (rest looked up from reference TRBV28 and TRBJ2-3): DVKVTQSSRYLVKRTGEKVFLECVQDMDHENMFWYRQDPGLGLRLIYFSYDVKMKEKGDIPEGYSVSREKKERFSLILESASTNQTSMYLCASSLARERREAQYFGPGTRLTVL.

The chain has TRBV2 and TRBJ2-1, with D maybe TRBD2 (6 bases). Trimming pared 9 bases from V and 7 bases from J, leaving 13 bases between. CDR1 is SNHLY, CDR2 FYNNEI, per germline. This CDR3 comprises 12 residues. The CDR3 DNA reads as TGTGCCAGGGGGGGACGAAGAAATGAGCAGTTCTTC. Its translation is CARGGRRNEQFF.

Remarks on this clonotype: This may stem from a read error, because a much larger clone lies one nucleotide away. The V gene is TRBV20-1, the J gene TRBJ2-1, with D perhaps assigned TRBD1 or TRBD2 (5 bases each). Germline V lookup: CDR1 DFQATT, CDR2 SNEGSKA (reference sequence). The CDR3 is made up of 14 amino acids. The CDR3 region has the DNA TGCAGTGCTAGCCGGGACGGTGCCTACAGTGAGCAGTTCTTC. Amino acid sequence: CSASRDGAYSEQFF.

The rearrangement links TRBV7-2 to TRBJ1-1; D unclear. The length of the CDR3 is 13 residues. Germline CDR1 SGHTA, CDR2 FQGNSA. V gave up 5 bases and J gave up 6 bases, with 13 bases separating them. In DNA form, the CDR3 reads TGTGCCAGCAGCCTTCAGCGTCGGGCTGAAGCTTTCTTT. As protein: CASSLQRRAEAFF.

This sequence joins TRBV25-1 and TRBJ2-5, with no clear D. Germline lookup yields CDR1 MGHDK and CDR2 SYGVNS. Trimming left V 6 bases short and J 1 base short, with 12 bases between. CDR3 size: 14 residues. CDR3 in DNA: TGTGCCAGCAGCGATATGGGCAGCCAAGAGACCCAGTACTTC. Encoded protein: CASSDMGSQETQYF.